A single sample is the source of the 18 T cell receptor beta chains below, sequenced in a study of blood T cell repertoires in COVID-19. Repertoires were generated with immunoSEQ multiplex PCR, while TCRdb's copy carries only in-frame clones and drops some. The sample lists roughly 300,000 clones; 70% to 90% were seen once. Sequences were obtained from peripheral blood. These receptor sequences come from a woman aged 45-60 years who had recovered from COVID-19.

The CDR3 bases are TGTGCCAGCAGTTCTCAGGGGGCGCGTATCGAGCAGTACTTC. This translates into CASSSQGARIEQYF. The chain couples TRBV6-6 to TRBJ2-7, with TRBD1 matching 8 bases. CDR1 and CDR2 (germline): MNHNY, SVGAGI (reference sequence). The trim removed 4 bases at V and 6 bases at J, leaving 8 bases unmatched. The CDR3 length is 14 residues.

The chain carries TRBV5-4 and TRBJ1-4, with D perhaps matching TRBD1 (5 bases). CDR3 length: 16 residues. Trimming took off 3 bases at V and 0 bases at J, with 12 bases between the two ends. Germline CDR1 reads SGHNT; CDR2 reads YYREEE (reference sequence). The CDR3 coding sequence is TGTGCCAGCAGCTCGCACGACAGTGCAACTAATGAAAAACTGTTTTTT. This codes for CASSSHDSATNEKLFF.

The V and J genes are TRBV29-1 and TRBJ2-2; D unresolved. Deletions cut 4 bases from V and 0 bases from J, with 6 bases between. Germline assignment: CDR1 SQVTM and CDR2 ANQGSEA. This CDR3 comprises 13 residues. The CDR3 coding sequence is TGCAGCGTTGTCCGCGCGAACACCGGGGAGCTGTTTTTT. Translation gives CSVVRANTGELFF.

The chain recombines TRBV2 with TRBJ2-7, with D unresolved. V lost 2 bases to trimming and J lost 3 bases, with 5 bases between them. CDR3 length equals 12 residues. Germline loops: CDR1 SNHLY, CDR2 FYNNEI. For the CDR3, the DNA is TGTGCCAGCAGTGAAAACGGCTACGAGCAGTACTTC. Amino acids: CASSENGYEQYF. Combining the CDR3 with reference TRBV2 and TRBJ2-7 gives the whole variable domain EPEVTQTPSHQVTQMGQEVILRCVPISNHLYFYWYRQILGQKVEFLVSFYNNEISEKSEIFDDQFSVERPDGSNFTLKIRSTKLEDSAMYFCASSENGYEQYFGPGTRLTVT.

The chain is built from TRBV7-8 and TRBJ2-3, with 14 bases identical to TRBD2. CDR1 is SGHVS, CDR2 FQNEAQ, per germline. This CDR3 is built from 21 residues. The V and J ends lost 6 bases and 2 bases, in that order; junction bases with no gene match: 19. The CDR3 is CASSRDRGRLAGGPDTDTQYF. Here the CDR3 DNA reads TGTGCCAGCAGTCGGGACAGGGGAAGACTAGCGGGAGGGCCTGACACAGATACGCAGTATTTT.

The rearrangement links TRBV4-3 to TRBJ2-3; D remains ambiguous. Germline CDR1 and CDR2: LGHNA and YSLEER. This CDR3 has 13 residues. V dropped 6 bases and J dropped 10 bases, with 17 bases sitting between them. The CDR3 coding sequence is TGCGCCAGCAGTCCCACTGGAGTCTCTGCGCAGTATTTT. Encoded protein: CASSPTGVSAQYF.

The V gene is TRBV30, the J gene TRBJ1-2; TRBD1 matches at 11 bases. This CDR3 is built from 13 residues. Germline lookup yields CDR1 GTSNPN and CDR2 SVGIG (reference sequence). V trimming: 5 bases; J trimming: 6 bases; junction bases outside the gene matches: 5. CDR3 sequence reads: CAWSGTGGHGYTF. CDR3 nucleotide sequence: TGTGCCTGGTCGGGGACAGGGGGACATGGCTACACCTTC.

The CDR3 nucleotides are TGTGCCAGCAGCACCAGACAGGAACCCTATAATTCACCCCTCCACTTT. Its translation: CASSTRQEPYNSPLHF. The chain links TRBV7-9 to TRBJ1-6; TRBD1 might be the D (6 bases). V was cut by 5 bases and J by 2 bases, with 13 bases left in between. Per the germline V gene, CDR1 is SEHNR and CDR2 is FQNEAQ (reference sequence). This CDR3 has 16 amino acids.

The genes are TRBV19 and TRBJ1-1; tentative D call: TRBD1 (6 bases). Germline CDR1 reads LNHDA; CDR2 reads SQIVND (reference sequence). This CDR3 is 15 amino acids long. V was clipped by 3 bases and J by 4 bases, with 15 bases between them. CDR3 DNA sequence: TGTGCCAGTAGTATGGGGCAGGGGTTAAGCACTGAAGCTTTCTTT. Translation: CASSMGQGLSTEAFF.

The chain couples TRBV23-1 to TRBJ2-2; 9 positions match TRBD1. TRBV23-1 is placed among ORFs of uncertain function. The V and J ends lost 3 bases and 0 bases, in that order; junction bases with no gene match: 2. The CDR3 is 16 amino acids. CDR3 loop: CASSHRDRANTGELFF. The CDR3 nucleotides read TGCGCCAGCAGTCACCGGGACAGGGCGAACACCGGGGAGCTGTTTTTT.

Comment on this clone: This specimen includes other DNA sequences encoding the same CDR3. The rearrangement links TRBV9 to TRBJ1-5; D is undetermined. Germline loops: CDR1 SGDLS, CDR2 YYNGEE. The CDR3 has 14 residues. V shed 0 bases and J shed 3 bases, with 7 bases lying between them. CDR3 DNA: TGTGCCAGCAGCGTAGACTCCTCCAATCAGCCCCAGCATTTT. As protein: CASSVDSSNQPQHF.

The gene calls are TRBV3-1 (or the pseudogene TRBV3-2) and TRBJ1-1; 7 nucleotides line up with TRBD1. The CDR3 length is 15 residues. The germline V gene has CDR1 LGHDT and CDR2 YNNKEL (reference sequence). With 4 bases clipped from V and 6 bases from J, the junction kept 11 bases outside the gene matches. The CDR3 bases are TGTGCCAGCAGCCTCCGGGACAGTAGGCACCCTGAAGCTTTCTTT. Protein product: CASSLRDSRHPEAFF.

V is TRBV6-6 and J is TRBJ2-7, with a tentative D call TRBD1 (6 bases). The CDR3 is made up of 15 amino acids. CDR1 and CDR2 from the germline V gene are MNHNY and SVGAGI (reference sequence). V was pared by 6 bases and J by 4 bases, with 19 bases between. The chain's CDR3 is CASRRENRDLYEQYF. The CDR3 DNA sequence: TGTGCCAGCAGAAGAGAAAACAGGGATTTGTACGAGCAGTACTTC.

The chain combines TRBV5-4 with TRBJ2-7; a weak D match, TRBD1 (6 bases). CDR3 length equals 14 residues. Germline V gene lookup returns CDR1 SGHNT and CDR2 YYREEE (reference sequence). Between the trimmed V and J ends, which lost 0 bases and 3 bases, there was a span of 10 bases. Here the CDR3 reads CASSLAGTIYEQYF. CDR3 sequence (DNA): TGTGCCAGCAGCTTGGCGGGGACAATCTACGAGCAGTACTTC.

V is TRBV5-1 and J is TRBJ1-2; tentatively, D is TRBD1 (5 bases). The V end lost 0 bases, the J end lost 7 bases, and 13 bases lay between the germline ends. Germline V lookup: CDR1 SGHRS, CDR2 YFSETQ. CDR3 length: 14 residues. CDR3 region: CASSLGGGVPGYTF. CDR3 bases: TGCGCCAGCAGCTTGGGTGGAGGGGTCCCTGGCTACACCTTC.

This clone was counted a single time. The gene calls are TRBV5-4 and TRBJ1-1, with D possibly matching TRBD1 (6 bases). CDR1 and CDR2 (germline): SGHNT, YYREEE (reference sequence). Trimming removed 2 bases at V and 5 bases at J, with 10 bases between. The CDR3 length is 13 residues. CDR3: CASSFIRGTEAFF. DNA of the CDR3: TGTGCCAGCAGCTTTATCAGGGGTACTGAAGCTTTCTTT.

The chain recombines TRBV29-1 with TRBJ1-1; 8 bases align to TRBD1. Germline V gene sequence: CDR1 SQVTM, CDR2 ANQGSEA. The CDR3 contains 13 residues. The V gene end was trimmed by 5 bases and the J gene end by 1 base; junction bases not matched to a gene: 3. In nucleotides, the CDR3 is TGCAGCGTTACCGGGACAGGGAACACTGAAGCTTTCTTT. This sequence encodes CSVTGTGNTEAFF.

This clone was seen once. The V gene is TRBV6-6, the J gene TRBJ2-7; 7 bases line up with TRBD2. CDR3 length: 14 amino acids. Germline V gene data show CDR1 as MNHNY and CDR2 as SVGAGI (reference sequence). V was pared by 5 bases and J by 6 bases, with 10 bases of the junction left unmatched. This CDR3 reads CASSISGAISEQYF. In nucleotides, the CDR3 is TGTGCCAGCAGTATCAGCGGGGCCATCAGCGAGCAGTACTTC.